This record covers a single T cell receptor (beta chain). These data belong to a study of T cell responses to AZD1222 COVID-19 vaccine. The CDR3 has 15 amino acids. Trimming cost V 6 bases and J 5 bases; bases outside gene matches: 9. Germline V gene sequence: CDR1 SGHAT, CDR2 FQNNGV. Some clones are missing from TCRdb's copy, which holds only in-frame ones; the method was immunoSEQ multiplex PCR. The sample lists 100,000 to 150,000 clones; over 75% were seen once. The J gene is TRBJ2-5, the V gene TRBV11-2, with TRBD1 matching 10 bases. Source: peripheral blood, taken on day 0 of AZD1222 vaccination. The TCR comes from an adult in good health. The CDR3, as DNA: TGTGCCAGCAGACCGGGACAGGGGTTGAGTGAGACCCAGTACTTC. It encodes CASRPGQGLSETQYF. Full variable domain (outside the CDR3, taken from reference TRBV11-2 and TRBJ2-5): EAGVAQSPRYKIIEKRQSVAFWCNPISGHATLYWYQQILGQGPKLLIQFQNNGVVDDSQLPKDRFSAERLKGVDSTLKIQPAKLEDSAVYLCASRPGQGLSETQYFGPGTRLLVL.